This paragraph covers one T cell receptor (beta chain) sequence. Its antigen is still unknown. This record belongs to a study of T cells in Graves' hyperthyroidism and ophthalmopathy. Study findings and constraints: The model made its ophthalmopathy prediction, and onset followed a median approximately 7 months later.

Subjects aged 18 to 65 presented with newly diagnosed hyperthyroidism of less than 2 months' duration. The sample, blood from the first hyperthyroidism diagnosis, precedes any ophthalmopathy symptoms. Amplification targeted TCR beta CDR3 regions from RNA transcripts. Researchers ran a first-round RT-PCR on the TCR CDR3 using the HTBI primer set. TCRdb analysed the multiplex PCR reads with MiXCR anew, one entry per CDR3 protein. Of nearly 600,000 distinct CDR3 sequences listed, around 13% are singletons. V dropped 4 bases and J dropped 4 bases, with 13 bases sitting between them. The CDR3 has 15 residues. Germline V gene data show CDR1 as MDHEN and CDR2 as SYDVKM.

Sequenced material: blood. The chain is built from TRBV28 and TRBJ1-4, with D possibly matching TRBD1 (6 bases). This TCR was sampled from a woman younger than 45 with Graves' hyperthyroidism that later progressed to Graves' ophthalmopathy. CDR3 amino acids: CASSSRQANNEKLFF. CDR3 sequence (DNA): TGTGCCAGCAGTTCTCGACAGGCTAATAATGAAAAACTGTTTTTT.